This is a list of T cell receptor beta chains from one sample in a study of shared clonotypes between healthy human individuals. Measured with immunoSEQ multiplex PCR; TCRdb has only the in-frame clones, and not every one. The table shows 1.5 million to 2.5 million clones, with about 95% occurring only once. The sequenced sample was naive CD8+ T cells sorted from blood. The receptor source for this set is a man aged 18 to 35 in good health. Both conserved end residues are part of each CDR3. D genes are given only for firm matches. Some rows have no size entry. The others give once, few or many, or a class for an expanded clone.

D: -; J: TRBJ2-5; length: 12; V: TRBV7-9; size: -; CDR3: CASSLSGETQYF; DNA: TGTGCCAGCAGCTTAAGCGGAGAGACCCAGTACTTC
D: -; J: TRBJ2-7; length: 14; V: TRBV6-1; size: -; CDR3: CASSENRPEGEQYF; DNA: TGTGCCAGCAGTGAGAACAGGCCAGAGGGCGAGCAGTACTTC
D: -; J: TRBJ2-5; length: 14; V: TRBV27; size: once; CDR3: CASRFSGGQETQYF; DNA: TGTGCCAGCAGATTTTCTGGGGGGCAGGAGACCCAGTACTTC
D: -; J: TRBJ2-7; length: 15; V: TRBV19; size: -; CDR3: CASSHGRAGLGEQYF; DNA: TGTGCCAGTAGTCACGGACGGGCGGGATTGGGGGAGCAGTACTTC
D: -; J: TRBJ2-7; length: 14; V: TRBV5-4; size: -; CDR3: CASSLYLGHYEQYF; DNA: TGTGCCAGCAGCTTGTACTTGGGGCACTACGAGCAGTACTTC
D: -; J: TRBJ2-1; length: 13; V: TRBV29-1; size: -; CDR3: CSVEVRGTNEQFF; DNA: TGCAGCGTTGAAGTTCGAGGAACCAATGAGCAGTTCTTC
D: TRBD2; J: TRBJ2-1; length: 16; V: TRBV4-3; size: -; CDR3: CASSRPTSGEHNEQFF; DNA: TGCGCCAGCAGCCGCCCGACTAGCGGGGAACACAATGAGCAGTTCTTC
D: -; J: TRBJ1-1; length: 15; V: TRBV7-9; size: -; CDR3: CASSLEPGINTEAFF; DNA: TGTGCCAGCAGCTTAGAGCCGGGGATCAACACTGAAGCTTTCTTT
D: -; J: TRBJ2-1; length: 16; V: TRBV2; size: -; CDR3: CASSDGMVGTLNEQFF; DNA: TGTGCCAGCAGTGATGGTATGGTCGGGACGCTCAATGAGCAGTTCTTC
D: -; J: TRBJ1-1; length: 13; V: TRBV30; size: -; CDR3: CAWSAGEGTEAFF; DNA: TGTGCCTGGAGTGCAGGGGAAGGCACTGAAGCTTTCTTT
D: TRBD2; J: TRBJ2-1; length: 17; V: TRBV7-2; size: -; CDR3: CASSLGGTSSTYNEQFF; DNA: TGTGCCAGCAGCTTAGGAGGGACTAGTTCCACCTACAATGAGCAGTTCTTC
D: -; J: TRBJ1-1; length: 12; V: TRBV29-1; size: -; CDR3: CSVAPMNTEAFF; DNA: TGCAGCGTCGCCCCCATGAACACTGAAGCTTTCTTT
D: -; J: TRBJ2-1; length: 16; V: TRBV27; size: -; CDR3: CASSFSWGPVNNEQFF; DNA: TGTGCCAGCAGTTTCAGTTGGGGCCCGGTAAACAATGAGCAGTTCTTC
D: -; J: TRBJ2-7; length: 14; V: TRBV25-1; size: -; CDR3: CASSGRGPDYEQYF; DNA: TGTGCCAGCAGTGGAAGGGGACCGGACTACGAGCAGTACTTC
D: TRBD2; J: TRBJ2-2; length: 18; V: TRBV2; size: -; CDR3: CASSEIGGAFRYTGELFF; DNA: TGTGCCAGCAGTGAGATCGGGGGGGCTTTTAGGTACACCGGGGAGCTGTTTTTT
D: TRBD2; J: TRBJ2-1; length: 18; V: TRBV27; size: -; CDR3: CASSFLGTSGSSYNEQFF; DNA: TGTGCCAGCAGTTTCTTGGGGACTAGCGGGAGCTCCTACAATGAGCAGTTCTTC
D: -; J: TRBJ2-7; length: 12; V: TRBV10-2; size: once; CDR3: CASSDGFYEQYF; DNA: TGCGCCAGCAGTGACGGGTTCTACGAGCAGTACTTC
D: TRBD1; J: TRBJ1-1; length: 14; V: TRBV9; size: -; CDR3: CASSPGTGLTEAFF; DNA: TGTGCCAGCAGCCCCGGGACAGGGTTGACTGAAGCTTTCTTT
D: -; J: TRBJ2-7; length: 14; V: TRBV5-6; size: -; CDR3: CASSLSLAPYEQYF; DNA: TGTGCCAGCAGCTTGAGTCTGGCCCCCTACGAGCAGTACTTC
D: -; J: TRBJ2-1; length: 15; V: TRBV5-8; size: -; CDR3: CASSEEDSSYNEQFF; DNA: TGTGCCAGCTCTGAGGAGGACTCCTCATACAATGAGCAGTTCTTC
D: -; J: TRBJ2-4; length: 14; V: TRBV27; size: -; CDR3: CASSLSGAKNIQYF; DNA: TGTGCCAGCAGTTTATCGGGGGCCAAAAACATTCAGTACTTC
D: -; J: TRBJ2-5; length: 15; V: TRBV7-9; size: -; CDR3: CASSHSLDFQETQYF; DNA: TGTGCCAGCAGCCATAGCTTGGATTTCCAAGAGACCCAGTACTTC
D: -; J: TRBJ2-1; length: 15; V: TRBV6-5; size: -; CDR3: CASSYSPSSYNEQFF; DNA: TGTGCCAGCAGTTACTCCCCTAGCTCCTACAATGAGCAGTTCTTC
D: -; J: TRBJ2-7; length: 14; V: TRBV5-1; size: -; CDR3: CASSLGGRTYEQYF; DNA: TGCGCCAGCAGCTTGGGCGGCAGGACCTACGAGCAGTACTTC
D: -; J: TRBJ1-6; length: 16; V: TRBV4-1; size: few; CDR3: CASSQSLDLYNSPLHF; DNA: TGCGCCAGCAGCCAGTCGTTGGACCTCTATAATTCACCCCTCCACTTT
D: -; J: TRBJ2-6; length: 18; V: TRBV29-1; size: -; CDR3: CSVEDLRGTFSGANVLTF; DNA: TGCAGCGTTGAAGATCTGCGGGGCACCTTCTCTGGGGCCAACGTCCTGACTTTC
D: -; J: TRBJ1-1; length: 16; V: TRBV6-1; size: -; CDR3: CASSEARGRKNTEAFF; DNA: TGTGCCAGCAGTGAAGCTAGAGGCAGGAAGAACACTGAAGCTTTCTTT
D: -; J: TRBJ2-7; length: 13; V: TRBV29-1; size: -; CDR3: CSVSRARNDEQYF; DNA: TGCAGCGTCTCAAGGGCTAGAAACGACGAGCAGTACTTC
D: TRBD1; J: TRBJ2-7; length: 15; V: TRBV6-1; size: -; CDR3: CASSEVVSGGYEQYF; DNA: TGTGCCAGCAGTGAAGTGGTTTCAGGGGGATACGAGCAGTACTTC
D: TRBD2; J: TRBJ2-1; length: 15; V: TRBV6-5; size: -; CDR3: CASSLASGRYNEQFF; DNA: TGTGCCAGCAGTTTAGCTAGCGGGAGATACAATGAGCAGTTCTTC
D: TRBD1; J: TRBJ1-6; length: 14; V: TRBV7-9; size: -; CDR3: CASMAGQGLSPLHF; DNA: TGTGCCAGCATGGCGGGACAGGGATTATCACCCCTCCACTTT
D: -; J: TRBJ1-2; length: 14; V: TRBV19; size: -; CDR3: CASSRGGREVGYTF; DNA: TGTGCCAGTAGTCGCGGTGGCAGAGAGGTAGGCTACACCTTC
D: -; J: TRBJ2-7; length: 19; V: TRBV7-4; size: -; CDR3: CASSLEYATSVTGTDEQYF; DNA: TGTGCCAGCAGCTTAGAGTACGCGACTAGCGTTACAGGGACAGACGAGCAGTACTTC
D: -; J: TRBJ2-7; length: 14; V: TRBV5-1; size: -; CDR3: CASSPLGNSYEQYF; DNA: TGCGCCAGCAGCCCTCTAGGGAACTCCTACGAGCAGTACTTC
D: -; J: TRBJ1-2; length: 14; V: TRBV6-1; size: -; CDR3: CASSESGADYGYTF; DNA: TGTGCCAGCAGTGAATCGGGAGCAGACTATGGCTACACCTTC
D: -; J: TRBJ2-5; length: 15; V: TRBV5-1; size: -; CDR3: CASSLEDLYQETQYF; DNA: TGCGCCAGCAGCTTGGAAGACCTGTACCAAGAGACCCAGTACTTC
D: TRBD1; J: TRBJ1-5; length: 15; V: TRBV15; size: -; CDR3: CATSKDRGLFQPQHF; DNA: TGTGCCACCAGCAAGGACAGGGGTTTGTTTCAGCCCCAGCATTTT
D: -; J: TRBJ2-7; length: 14; V: TRBV4-1; size: -; CDR3: CASSQLQVSYEQYF; DNA: TGCGCCAGCAGCCAATTACAGGTTTCCTACGAGCAGTACTTC
D: -; J: TRBJ2-1; length: 12; V: TRBV27; size: -; CDR3: CASSPRGLEQFF; DNA: TGTGCCAGCAGCCCGAGGGGACTCGAGCAGTTCTTC
D: -; J: TRBJ2-2; length: 15; V: TRBV10-2; size: -; CDR3: CASSGIQGYTGELFF; DNA: TGCGCCAGCAGTGGGATCCAGGGTTACACCGGGGAGCTGTTTTTT
D: -; J: TRBJ1-4; length: 14; V: TRBV28; size: -; CDR3: CASSLTGTEEKLFF; DNA: TGTGCCAGCAGTTTGACAGGAACAGAGGAAAAACTGTTTTTT
D: -; J: TRBJ2-7; length: 13; V: TRBV10-1; size: -; CDR3: CASSPGPVGEQYF; DNA: TGCGCCAGCTCTCCGGGACCCGTTGGGGAGCAGTACTTC
D: -; J: TRBJ1-6; length: 16; V: TRBV27; size: -; CDR3: CASHQAGPLYNSPLHF; DNA: TGTGCCAGCCACCAAGCGGGCCCGTTATATAATTCACCCCTCCACTTT
D: -; J: TRBJ2-7; length: 13; V: TRBV6-1; size: -; CDR3: CASSVTGTYEQYF; DNA: TGTGCCAGCAGTGTAACAGGGACTTACGAGCAGTACTTC
D: -; J: TRBJ1-5; length: 15; V: TRBV15; size: -; CDR3: CATSRDLGGNQPQHF; DNA: TGTGCCACCAGCAGAGATCTGGGAGGGAATCAGCCCCAGCATTTT
D: -; J: TRBJ2-1; length: 11; V: TRBV2; size: -; CDR3: CASNNLSEQFF; DNA: TGTGCCAGCAACAATCTTAGTGAGCAGTTCTTC
D: TRBD2; J: TRBJ2-2; length: 16; V: TRBV9; size: -; CDR3: CASSVSRTSEAGELFF; DNA: TGTGCCAGCAGCGTCAGTAGAACTAGCGAGGCCGGGGAGCTGTTTTTT
D: -; J: TRBJ1-1; length: 12; V: TRBV7-9; size: -; CDR3: CASSLEQVEAFF; DNA: TGTGCCAGCAGCCTTGAACAGGTTGAAGCTTTCTTT
D: TRBD2; J: TRBJ2-7; length: 14; V: TRBV5-5; size: -; CDR3: CASSLAGARYEQYF; DNA: TGTGCCAGCAGCCTAGCGGGAGCGAGGTACGAGCAGTACTTC
D: TRBD2; J: TRBJ2-1; length: 16; V: TRBV7-2; size: -; CDR3: CASSLWTSGVYNEQFF; DNA: TGTGCCAGCAGCTTATGGACTAGCGGTGTATACAATGAGCAGTTCTTC
D: -; J: TRBJ2-7; length: 15; V: TRBV29-1; size: -; CDR3: CSVLGPPEGIHEQYF; DNA: TGCAGCGTCTTGGGACCTCCAGAAGGTATCCACGAGCAGTACTTC
D: -; J: TRBJ1-2; length: 14; V: TRBV4-1; size: -; CDR3: CASSQEEGNYGYTF; DNA: TGCGCCAGCAGCCAAGAAGAGGGCAACTATGGCTACACCTTC